The 30 T cell receptor beta chains below were found in one sample sequenced in a study of cytomegalovirus exposure and HLA in healthy donors. The PCR made use of 60 Vbeta and 13 Jbeta primers. Clones were sequenced by immunoSEQ multiplex PCR, and TCRdb holds only the in-frame ones, with some missing. Of 180,000 or so clones listed, over 80% are singletons. The source material was PBMCs. The receptors come from a girl aged 10 to 17 in good health and CMV-seropositive.

A single count supports this clone. The V call is TRBV27, the J call TRBJ1-1, with 7 bases fitting TRBD1. Germline V gene lookup returns CDR1 MNHEY and CDR2 SMNVEV (reference sequence). CDR3 size: 16 residues. With V trimmed by 5 bases and J by 0 bases, 9 bases remained unmatched. CDR3 amino acids: CASSPRTGSMNTEAFF. DNA of the CDR3: TGTGCCAGCAGTCCCCGGACAGGATCCATGAACACTGAAGCTTTCTTT.

CDR3 coding DNA: TGTGCCATCAGTGCCGGGGGTGGATACACTGAAGCTTTCTTT. It is translated as CAISAGGGYTEAFF. The J gene is TRBJ1-1, the V gene TRBV10-3; D might be TRBD1 (5 bases). The CDR3 has 14 residues. Trimming shortened V by 4 bases and J by 3 bases, and 12 bases separated the two germline ends. The germline gives CDR1 ENHRY, CDR2 SYGVKD.

This chain connects TRBV15 to TRBJ2-7, with a possible D match to TRBD1 (6 bases). The CDR3 sequence is 14 residues long. V was clipped by 8 bases and J by 1 base, with 15 bases between them. Germline CDR1 LNHNV, CDR2 YYDKDF (reference sequence). This CDR3 reads CATEVAGESYEQYF. The CDR3 bases are TGTGCCACCGAGGTGGCAGGGGAGTCCTACGAGCAGTACTTC.

The J gene is TRBJ1-5, the V gene TRBV7-8, with 8 bases that match TRBD1. The CDR3 runs to 15 residues. CDR1 and CDR2 from the germline V gene are SGHVS and FQNEAQ. With V trimmed by 3 bases and J by 2 bases, 3 bases remained unmatched. The DNA of the CDR3 is TGTGCCAGCAGCTTTTGGGGACAGGGCAATCAGCCCCAGCATTTT. It codes for CASSFWGQGNQPQHF. Drawing the rest from reference TRBV7-8 and TRBJ1-5, the complete variable domain is GAGVSQSPRYKVAKRGQDVALRCDPISGHVSLFWYQQALGQGPEFLTYFQNEAQLDKSGLPSDRFFAERPEGSVSTLKIQRTQQEDSAVYLCASSFWGQGNQPQHFGDGTRLSIL.

In its sample, this clone was seen a few times. In DNA, the CDR3 is TGTGCCAGTAGTATGCGGGGGACAATGAACACTGAAGCTTTCTTT. It encodes CASSMRGTMNTEAFF. The chain carries TRBV19 and TRBJ1-1; a possible D gene is TRBD1 (6 bases). Germline CDR1 reads LNHDA; CDR2 reads SQIVND (reference sequence). This CDR3 is 15 amino acids long. The ends were cut back, 3 bases at V and 0 bases at J, with 11 bases in the middle.

The genes are TRBV7-9 and TRBJ1-5; 11 bases agree with TRBD1. Germline CDR1 is SEHNR and CDR2 is FQNEAQ (reference sequence). This CDR3 comprises 14 residues. V was clipped by 5 bases and J by 7 bases; unmatched bases: 4. The CDR3 coding sequence is TGTGCCAGCAGCCCGGGACAGGGGGGACAGCCCCAGCATTTT. Translation gives CASSPGQGGQPQHF.

The chain recombines TRBV9 with TRBJ2-3; maybe TRBD2 (6 bases). Trimming took 2 bases from V and 2 from J, leaving 15 bases between them. Per germline, CDR1 SGDLS and CDR2 YYNGEE. This CDR3 spans 16 amino acids. DNA of the CDR3: TGTGCCAGCAGCGTTAATCGCGGGGAGCCCACAGATACGCAGTATTTT. Protein product: CASSVNRGEPTDTQYF.

The gene calls are TRBV5-1 and TRBJ2-1; TRBD2 matches at 9 bases. Looked up from germline, CDR1 is SGHRS and CDR2 is YFSETQ. V shed 0 bases, J shed 5 bases, and the junction held 6 bases outside the gene matches. This CDR3 region has 16 residues. Here the CDR3 DNA reads TGCGCCAGCAGCTTGGCTTCTAGCGGGGCGCACAATGAGCAGTTCTTC. Translation gives CASSLASSGAHNEQFF.

This clone was detected only a few times. The V call is TRBV5-8, the J call TRBJ2-7, with 8 bases aligning to TRBD2. V shed 4 bases, J shed 2 bases, and the junction held 8 bases outside the gene matches. This CDR3 is built from 15 residues. Per the germline V gene, CDR1 is SGHTS and CDR2 is YDEGEE. CDR3 region: CASSPLAGPAYEQYF. The CDR3 nucleotides are TGTGCCAGCAGCCCCTTAGCGGGACCAGCCTACGAGCAGTACTTC.

V and J are TRBV5-6 and TRBJ2-4; the D gene is possibly TRBD2 (6 bases). V was cut by 4 bases and J by 6 bases, with 17 bases left in between. Germline V lookup: CDR1 SGHDT, CDR2 YYEEEE. The CDR3 is 15 amino acids. The CDR3 protein is CASSPMTRETNIQYF. CDR3 in DNA: TGTGCCAGCAGCCCGATGACCCGGGAGACAAACATTCAGTACTTC.

The chain combines TRBV19 with TRBJ1-1, with 8 bases lining up with TRBD1. The CDR3 consists of 14 residues. J was trimmed by 3 bases and V by 6 bases; bases with no gene match: 6. Germline CDR1 is LNHDA and CDR2 is SQIVND (reference sequence). CDR3 region: CASRRQGMDTEAFF. The CDR3 coding sequence is TGTGCCAGTAGACGACAGGGGATGGACACTGAAGCTTTCTTT.

This clone turned up a few times. J is TRBJ2-1 and V is TRBV10-3; TRBD2 matches 10 bases. The V gene end was trimmed by 5 bases and the J gene end by 6 bases; junction bases not matched to a gene: 4. Germline V CDR1 and CDR2: ENHRY, SYGVKD. This CDR3 has 14 residues. The CDR3: CAISTSGKINEQFF. CDR3 in DNA: TGTGCCATCAGTACTAGCGGGAAAATCAATGAGCAGTTCTTC.

The chain combines TRBV7-3 with TRBJ2-1; 9 nucleotides match TRBD2. The CDR3 extends over 16 amino acids. CDR1 is SGHTA, CDR2 FQGTGA, per germline. Trimming cost V 0 bases and J 6 bases; bases outside gene matches: 6. The CDR3 here is CASSLTHSGRLNEQFF. In nucleotides, the CDR3 is TGTGCCAGCAGCTTAACGCATAGCGGGAGACTCAATGAGCAGTTCTTC.

The chain links TRBV5-4 to TRBJ2-7; 7 positions match TRBD1. Germline V gene sequence: CDR1 SGHNT, CDR2 YYREEE (reference sequence). The CDR3 has 14 amino acids. V lost 4 bases and J lost 7; bases outside the gene matches: 11. CDR3 sequence reads: CASSRKGAAGEQYF. CDR3 coding DNA: TGTGCCAGCAGCCGAAAGGGGGCAGCCGGAGAGCAGTACTTC.

The chain combines TRBV19 with TRBJ2-2; D possibly corresponds to TRBD1 (6 bases). Germline V gives CDR1 LNHDA, CDR2 SQIVND (reference sequence). This CDR3 is 14 amino acids long. V was cut by 3 bases and J by 8 bases, with 13 bases left in between. CDR3 region: CASSMPPGDGELFF. DNA of the CDR3: TGTGCCAGTAGTATGCCCCCAGGGGATGGGGAGCTGTTTTTT.

J is TRBJ1-1 and V is TRBV4-2; TRBD1 aligns across 7 bases. With 0 bases clipped from V and 1 base from J, the junction kept 14 bases outside the gene matches. Germline CDR1 is LGHNA and CDR2 is YNFKEQ. The CDR3 totals 19 residues. The CDR3 loop is CASSQDGLQGTPTNTEAFF. The CDR3 nucleotides read TGTGCCAGCAGCCAAGATGGCCTACAGGGGACACCGACGAACACTGAAGCTTTCTTT.

The V and J genes are TRBV11-2 and TRBJ1-3; D is undetermined. CDR1 SGHAT and CDR2 FQNNGV come from the germline V gene. There are 17 residues in the CDR3. The V gene lost 2 bases and the J gene lost 4 bases, with 18 bases spanning the gap. This CDR3 reads CASSLTGGVSLGNTIYF. CDR3 DNA sequence: TGTGCCAGCAGCTTAACCGGCGGGGTTTCACTAGGAAACACCATATATTTT.

The chain combines TRBV10-1 with TRBJ1-1; the match to TRBD1 covers 10 bases. CDR3 length equals 14 residues. The germline V gene encodes CDR1 WNHNN and CDR2 SYGVQD (reference sequence). J lost 12 bases, V lost 3 bases, and 10 bases had no gene match. The CDR3 spells CASSDGTGEIKTFF. CDR3 sequence (DNA): TGCGCCAGCAGTGATGGGACAGGGGAGATAAAAACTTTCTTT.

The rearrangement uses TRBV4-1 and TRBJ1-2; TRBD1 might be the D (5 bases). Germline CDR1 reads MGHRA; CDR2 reads YSYEKL. V lost 2 bases, J lost 10 bases, and 23 bases lay in between. CDR3 length: 16 amino acids. The CDR3 sequence is CASSQFSSGFEGVYTF. DNA for the CDR3: TGCGCCAGCAGCCAATTTTCGTCCGGATTCGAAGGGGTCTACACCTTC.

The chain uses TRBV14 and TRBJ2-1; 8 nucleotides agree with TRBD2. The junction had 11 bases not matched to a gene; V was cut back by 6 bases and J by 4 bases. Germline CDR1 SGHDN, CDR2 FVKESK. There are 16 residues in the CDR3. The CDR3 sequence: CASSPPGREAYNEQFF. CDR3 DNA sequence: TGTGCCAGCAGTCCCCCGGGGCGGGAGGCTTACAATGAGCAGTTCTTC.

In regard to this clone: Other DNA sequences in the sample encode the same CDR3. The chain carries TRBV18 and TRBJ2-3; D is unclear. The germline gives CDR1 KGHSH, CDR2 LQKENI. The CDR3 is made up of 13 amino acids. Trimming shortened V by 3 bases and J by 3 bases, and 7 bases separated the two germline ends. The CDR3 reads CASSPALTDTQYF. As DNA, the CDR3 is TGTGCCAGCTCACCTGCGTTAACAGATACGCAGTATTTT.

This chain connects TRBV7-8 to TRBJ1-1; a weak D match, TRBD1 (6 bases). Trimming removed 4 bases at V and 5 bases at J, with 14 bases between. The CDR3 is 14 amino acids. Germline V CDR1 and CDR2: SGHVS, FQNEAQ. This CDR3 is CASSSWIQGTEAFF. The CDR3, as DNA: TGTGCCAGCAGCTCCTGGATCCAGGGGACTGAAGCTTTCTTT. Drawing the rest from reference TRBV7-8 and TRBJ1-1, the complete variable domain is GAGVSQSPRYKVAKRGQDVALRCDPISGHVSLFWYQQALGQGPEFLTYFQNEAQLDKSGLPSDRFFAERPEGSVSTLKIQRTQQEDSAVYLCASSSWIQGTEAFFGQGTRLTVV.

The chain links TRBV6-5 to TRBJ2-2, with D unclear. The CDR3 totals 14 residues. V lost 3 bases, J lost 6 bases, and 11 bases lay in between. Germline V lookup: CDR1 MNHEY, CDR2 SVGAGI. The CDR3 nucleotides read TGTGCCAGCAGTTATGGGCAAGGCCCCGGGGAGCTGTTTTTT. It encodes CASSYGQGPGELFF.

V usage is TRBV7-2 and J usage is TRBJ1-3; 8 nucleotides align to TRBD1. This CDR3 is built from 15 residues. The germline V gene encodes CDR1 SGHTA and CDR2 FQGNSA. V trimming: 1 base; J trimming: 1 base; junction bases outside the gene matches: 0. DNA for the CDR3: TGTGCCAGCAGCTTAGGGACAGGGTCTGGAAACACCATATATTTT. Amino acids: CASSLGTGSGNTIYF.

The table lists this clone with a few counts. This chain connects TRBV5-1 to TRBJ2-7; 9 bases map to TRBD2. The CDR3 contains 17 residues. J lost 4 bases, V lost 4 bases, and 15 bases had no gene match. Per germline, CDR1 SGHRS and CDR2 YFSETQ. The CDR3 region has the DNA TGCGCCAGCAGCCTCGAGGGTAGCGGGAGTTCGGGATACGAGCAGTACTTC. This encodes CASSLEGSGSSGYEQYF.

The genes are TRBV27 and TRBJ2-7; 9 positions match TRBD2. The CDR3 runs 14 residues. V trimming: 5 bases; J trimming: 3 bases; junction bases outside the gene matches: 5. Germline V CDR1 and CDR2: MNHEY, SMNVEV (reference sequence). CDR3 region: CASSVLAGIYEQYF. CDR3 bases: TGTGCCAGCAGTGTGCTAGCGGGAATCTACGAGCAGTACTTC.

The J gene is TRBJ1-1, the V gene TRBV4-1; TRBD1 matches 11 bases. The length of the CDR3 is 16 residues. J lost 4 bases, V lost 4 bases, and 8 bases had no gene match. Per germline, CDR1 MGHRA and CDR2 YSYEKL. For the CDR3, the DNA is TGCGCCAGCAGCCCAAGAACCGGACAGGGGGCCACTGAAGCTTTCTTT. Residues: CASSPRTGQGATEAFF.

The chain couples TRBV15 to TRBJ2-5, with D possibly matching TRBD1 (6 bases). Trimming left V 3 bases short and J 2 bases short, with 10 bases between. The CDR3 contains 14 residues. Germline loops: CDR1 LNHNV, CDR2 YYDKDF (reference sequence). The CDR3 loop is CATSSEDRQETQYF. CDR3 in DNA: TGTGCCACCAGCAGCGAGGACAGACAAGAGACCCAGTACTTC.

The V and J genes are TRBV6-1 and TRBJ2-5, with TRBD2 as a possible D gene (5 bases). Germline CDR1 MNHNS, CDR2 SASEGT. Deletions cut 8 bases from V and 4 bases from J, with 14 bases between. The length of the CDR3 is 13 residues. CDR3 nucleotides: TGTGCCAGCGGGGAGCAAGGGTCAGAGACCCAGTACTTC. Residues: CASGEQGSETQYF.

This clone was seen only a few times. The chain recombines TRBV4-1 with TRBJ2-1, with D possibly TRBD2 on 6 matching bases. The CDR3 has 15 amino acids. Trimming shortened V by 0 bases and J by 7 bases, and 13 bases separated the two germline ends. Germline assignment: CDR1 MGHRA and CDR2 YSYEKL. In DNA, the CDR3 is TGCGCCAGCAGCCAAGATGGCCGGGGGAGGAATGAGCAGTTCTTC. Its translation is CASSQDGRGRNEQFF.